Below, one T cell receptor beta chain is given with its context. The antigen is undetermined. The CDR3 loop spans 14 amino acids. Per the germline V gene, CDR1 is MNHNS and CDR2 is SASEGT. The V and J ends lost 6 bases and 5 bases, in that order; junction bases with no gene match: 8. Method: immunoSEQ multiplex PCR; TCRdb's copy keeps in-frame clones and lacks some. This sample carries some 34,000 clones, roughly 91% of them seen once, and the ten largest clones take approximately 0.2%. This sample is part of a study of PD-1 blockade in classical Hodgkin lymphoma. Broader study findings: Why repertoires differed is undefined; disease activity or prior therapy possibly contributed.

Specified time point: newly diagnosed, previously untreated cHL patient sample. CD4+ T cells were purified from thawed PBMCs by magnetic negative selection. PBMCs representing newly diagnosed, untreated classical Hodgkin lymphoma functioned as the comparison. The sample consisted of CD4+ T cells from blood. The receptor was isolated from a human donor with classical Hodgkin lymphoma. V is TRBV6-1 and J is TRBJ1-2; 8 bases are shared with TRBD1. CDR3 in amino acids: CASSNDRGAYGYTF. The CDR3 nucleotides read TGTGCCAGCAGCAATGACAGGGGCGCATATGGCTACACCTTC.